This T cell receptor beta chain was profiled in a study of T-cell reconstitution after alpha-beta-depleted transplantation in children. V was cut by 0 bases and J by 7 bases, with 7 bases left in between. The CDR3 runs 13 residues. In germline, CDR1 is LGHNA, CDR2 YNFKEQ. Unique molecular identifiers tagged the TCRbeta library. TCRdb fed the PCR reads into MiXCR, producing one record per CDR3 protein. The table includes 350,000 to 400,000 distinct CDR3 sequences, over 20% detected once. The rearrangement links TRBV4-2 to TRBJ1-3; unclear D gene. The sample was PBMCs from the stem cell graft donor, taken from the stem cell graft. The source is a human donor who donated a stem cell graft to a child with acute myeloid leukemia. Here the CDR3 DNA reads TGTGCCAGCAGCCAAGACCTAAGGAACACCATATATTTT. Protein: CASSQDLRNTIYF.